A single T cell receptor beta chain is shown here with its context. The antigen is undetermined. The data derive from a study of blood T cells in healthy people across ages. Study as a whole: The template switching approach captured approximately one barcoded beta molecule for every two T cells. Regarding the study as a whole: Roughly linearly, TCR beta diversity per million T cells fell as age increased. The lack of PBMC sorting stopped any conclusive naive versus antigen-experienced comparison.

It was with a sample-barcoded 5' primer and a J-beta primer mix that a second PCR of about 6 to 12 cycles was run. Per-sample output comprised a minimum of 3 million paired-end reads containing CDR3. TCRdb ran MiXCR on the 5' RACE reads and lists one entry per CDR3 protein. Of about 1.8 million distinct CDR3 sequences detected, roughly 50% appear once; the ten largest clones hold roughly 2.1%. Germline CDR1 MNHEY, CDR2 SMNVEV (reference sequence). This CDR3 has 9 residues. Trimming stripped 8 bases from V and 7 bases from J, with 5 bases between. Sequencing used blood. The source of this sequence is a woman aged 35 to 49 in good health. The chain links TRBV27 to TRBJ2-5; no clear D gene. CDR3 nucleotide sequence: TGTGCCAGCCTGGGGACCCAGTACTTC. This sequence encodes CASLGTQYF.